This T cell receptor beta chain was recovered during a study of neoadjuvant anti-PD-1 for oral cavity cancer. Study summary: Nivolumab at 3 mg/kg was mostly given biweekly, three to four doses, pre-surgery. Patients without progression received a fourth nivolumab dose around day 43, then surgical resection on days 50-56.

As regards this clone: Its antigen is currently unknown.

PBMC libraries mostly used around 500 ng of input genomic DNA, with six replicates per sample. Profiled with immunoSEQ multiplex PCR; TCRdb holds only in-frame clones, not every one. The sample has over 65,000 clones; roughly 90% are singletons. General observations from the study: Non-responders to neoadjuvant nivolumab had significantly more clonal PBMC T cells than responders.

The germline gives CDR1 MNHEY, CDR2 SMNVEV (reference sequence). There are 13 residues in the CDR3. V lost 3 bases to trimming and J lost 9 bases, with 12 bases between them. Time point defined: after neoadjuvant nivolumab, at surgical resection. The clonotype comes from a person aged 40 to 85 with oral cavity squamous cell carcinoma. Material: PBMCs, obtained after nivolumab (anti-PD-1) treatment. The gene calls are TRBV27 and TRBJ2-1; D could derive from TRBD1 or TRBD2 (6 bases each). The chain's CDR3 is CASSFGGRGEQFF. CDR3 sequence (DNA): TGTGCCAGCAGTTTTGGGGGGCGGGGTGAGCAGTTCTTC.